The 16 T cell receptor beta chains below were found in one sample sequenced in a study of T cell responses to AZD1222 COVID-19 vaccine. Generated by immunoSEQ multiplex PCR, the TCRdb table keeps only in-frame clones and is missing some. There are 150,000 or so clones in the sample; about 90% occur only once, and around 5% lies in the top ten. Material: peripheral blood, obtained on day 0 of AZD1222 vaccination. The receptors shown here come from an adult in good health.

The chain combines TRBV19 with TRBJ1-5; D unclear. The CDR3 is 14 amino acids. V lost 7 bases and J lost 8, with 18 bases in between. Germline lookup yields CDR1 LNHDA and CDR2 SQIVND (reference sequence). For the CDR3, the DNA is TGTGCCAGTACCATAGCCCCTGGTGGGAAGCCCCAGCATTTT. Encoded protein: CASTIAPGGKPQHF.

The chain uses TRBV10-3 and TRBJ2-3, with TRBD2 identical over 8 bases. The CDR3 contains 12 residues. The germline gives CDR1 ENHRY, CDR2 SYGVKD. Trimming cost V 8 bases and J 3 bases; bases outside gene matches: 1. As DNA, the CDR3 is TGTGCCATCCGGGGGGGAACAGATACGCAGTATTTT. It is translated as CAIRGGTDTQYF.

The chain carries TRBV19 and TRBJ1-1; 8 nucleotides agree with TRBD1. The CDR3 loop spans 13 amino acids. V shed 8 bases and J 2 bases; nucleotides not matched to a gene: 4. Germline-derived CDR1 and CDR2 are LNHDA and SQIVND (reference sequence). The CDR3 reads CASFDRGNTEAFF. The CDR3 DNA follows: TGTGCCAGTTTCGACAGGGGAAACACTGAAGCTTTCTTT.

The chain links TRBV3-1 (or the pseudogene TRBV3-2) to TRBJ1-1; D is unclear. The CDR3 extends over 15 amino acids. Between the trimmed V and J ends, which lost 3 bases and 3 bases, there was a span of 14 bases. Germline-derived CDR1 and CDR2 are LGHDT and YNNKEL (reference sequence). The CDR3 sequence is CASSQTHVGDTEAFF. CDR3 DNA: TGTGCCAGCAGCCAGACACACGTTGGGGACACTGAAGCTTTCTTT.

This clone has only one observation. The gene calls are TRBV7-2 and TRBJ1-6, with D uncertain. The V and J ends lost 4 bases and 4 bases respectively, with 8 bases between them. This CDR3 spans 14 amino acids. The germline V gene encodes CDR1 SGHTA and CDR2 FQGNSA. The DNA for the CDR3 is TGTGCCAGCAGCTCTGACAATTATAATTCACCCCTCCACTTT. Amino acids: CASSSDNYNSPLHF.

This chain uses TRBV3-1 (or the pseudogene TRBV3-2) with TRBJ2-7, with D hard to call. There are 10 residues in the CDR3. Per germline, CDR1 LGHDT and CDR2 YNNKEL (reference sequence). With 8 bases removed from V and 1 base from J, the gap between germline ends came to 3 bases. CDR3 in amino acids: CASGSYEQYF. The CDR3 DNA reads TGTGCCAGCGGGTCCTACGAGCAGTACTTC.

The chain combines TRBV7-9 with TRBJ1-3, with a tentative D call TRBD1 (5 bases). Looked up from germline, CDR1 is SEHNR and CDR2 is FQNEAQ (reference sequence). This CDR3 has 16 amino acids. Trimming removed 5 bases at V and 2 bases at J, with 16 bases between. CDR3 sequence reads: CASSPHSPGTGNTIYF. The CDR3 DNA sequence: TGTGCCAGCAGCCCTCATTCCCCAGGGACTGGAAACACCATATATTTT.

Concerning this clone: Its ends do not fully match the called genes, so a read error is possible. The V gene is TRBV18, the J gene TRBJ2-7; the D gene is possibly TRBD2 (5 bases). Germline loops: CDR1 KGHSH, CDR2 LQKENI. The CDR3 extends over 11 amino acids. The CDR3 nucleotides read TGTGCCAGCTCACCTTTAGGGCCACTAGTCTTC. Its protein product is CASSPLGPLVF.

V gene TRBV2 combines with J gene TRBJ2-2; D is undetermined. CDR1 is SNHLY, CDR2 FYNNEI, per germline. The CDR3 consists of 15 residues. The ends were cut back, 0 bases at V and 4 bases at J, with 9 bases in the middle. The CDR3: CASSEATVRTGELFF. The CDR3 DNA follows: TGTGCCAGCAGTGAAGCGACGGTACGCACCGGGGAGCTGTTTTTT.

This chain connects TRBV5-1 to TRBJ1-4; no reliable D call. V was shortened by 4 bases and J by 2 bases, with 3 bases between the two germline ends. In germline, CDR1 is SGHRS, CDR2 YFSETQ. There are 12 residues in the CDR3. The CDR3 is CASSLTNEKLFF. CDR3 DNA sequence: TGCGCCAGCAGCCTGACTAATGAAAAACTGTTTTTT.

The V gene is TRBV7-9, the J gene TRBJ1-1, with no clear D. The CDR3 is 15 amino acids. CDR1 SEHNR and CDR2 FQNEAQ come from the germline V gene (reference sequence). The germline V and J ends were trimmed by 3 bases and 1 base, with 12 bases remaining between them. The CDR3 nucleotides read TGTGCCAGCAGCTTTAGGGCCGAGGGGAACACTGAAGCTTTCTTT. Amino acid sequence: CASSFRAEGNTEAFF.

The chain is built from TRBV11-2 and TRBJ2-3, with a tentative D call TRBD2 (6 bases). Germline-derived CDR1 and CDR2 are SGHAT and FQNNGV. The CDR3 covers 16 residues. V was pared by 0 bases and J by 0 bases, with 10 bases between. CDR3: CASSLDRGISTDTQYF. The CDR3 DNA reads as TGTGCCAGCAGCTTAGATCGGGGGATTAGCACAGATACGCAGTATTTT.

CDR3 amino acids: CASSLGTDGYTF. The DNA of the CDR3 is TGTGCCAGCAGCCTTGGAACGGATGGCTACACCTTC. This sequence joins TRBV11-2 and TRBJ1-2; D gene uncertain. This CDR3 comprises 12 residues. Between the trimmed V and J ends, which lost 5 bases and 6 bases, there was a span of 10 bases. Germline V CDR1 and CDR2: SGHAT, FQNNGV.

In its sample, this clone was seen once. V and J are TRBV6-2 or TRBV6-3 and TRBJ2-7; D ambiguous. In germline, CDR1 is MNHEY, CDR2 SVGEGT. CDR3 length: 12 residues. Trimming left V 4 bases short and J 9 bases short, with 13 bases between. CDR3 nucleotides: TGTGCCAGCAGTTTGAGAAACGGCGGGCAGTACTTC. As protein: CASSLRNGGQYF.

The chain couples TRBV7-2 to TRBJ1-5; 8 nucleotides align to TRBD1. Germline CDR1 and CDR2: SGHTA and FQGNSA. The length of the CDR3 is 15 residues. The trim removed 2 bases at V and 6 bases at J, leaving 6 bases unmatched. For the CDR3, the DNA is TGTGCCAGCAGCTTAACAGGGGGAAGTGTTCAGCCCCAGCATTTT. Its protein product is CASSLTGGSVQPQHF.

The V and J genes are TRBV28 and TRBJ1-5; 7 bases fit TRBD1. The V gene's germline CDR1 is MDHEN and CDR2 SYDVKM. The J segment lost 7 bases and the V segment lost 1 base, leaving 7 bases of the junction unmatched. This CDR3 is built from 15 residues. DNA for the CDR3: TGTGCCAGCAGTTTATTTTTACAGGGGAACCAGCCCCAGCATTTT. Its translation: CASSLFLQGNQPQHF. The full variable domain, with the rest looked up from reference TRBV28 and TRBJ1-5, is DVKVTQSSRYLVKRTGEKVFLECVQDMDHENMFWYRQDPGLGLRLIYFSYDVKMKEKGDIPEGYSVSREKKERFSLILESASTNQTSMYLCASSLFLQGNQPQHFGDGTRLSIL.